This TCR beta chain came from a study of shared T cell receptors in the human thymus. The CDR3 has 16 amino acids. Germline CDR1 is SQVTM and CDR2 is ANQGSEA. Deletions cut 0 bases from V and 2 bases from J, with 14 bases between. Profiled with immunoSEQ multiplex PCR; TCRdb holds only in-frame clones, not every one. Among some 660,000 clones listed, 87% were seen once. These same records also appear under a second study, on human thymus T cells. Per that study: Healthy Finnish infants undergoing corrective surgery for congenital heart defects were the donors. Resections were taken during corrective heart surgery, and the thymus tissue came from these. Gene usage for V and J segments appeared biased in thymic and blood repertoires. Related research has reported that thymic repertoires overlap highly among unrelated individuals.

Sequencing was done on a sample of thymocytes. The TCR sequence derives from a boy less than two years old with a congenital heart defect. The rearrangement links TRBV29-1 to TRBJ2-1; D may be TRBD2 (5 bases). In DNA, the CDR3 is TGCAGCGTTGAAGAAGTGGACGGGGTCCCCTACAATGAGCAGTTCTTC. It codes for CSVEEVDGVPYNEQFF.